The clone carrying this TCR beta chain was detected only a few times. What it binds is not known. The same CDR3 is also encoded by other DNA sequences in this sample. V was shortened by 6 bases and J by 6 bases, with 12 bases between the two germline ends. CDR3 length: 14 residues. CDR1 MNHNS and CDR2 SASEGT come from the germline V gene. It was focal radiation plus CTLA-4 blockade with ipilimumab that patients with chemo-refractory metastatic non-small-cell lung cancer received. Repertoires were generated with immunoSEQ multiplex PCR, while TCRdb's copy carries only in-frame clones and drops some. The sample yields fewer than 50,000 clones, around 63% seen once. The data originate from a study of radiotherapy plus CTLA-4 blockade in lung cancer. Study-wide background: Under 20% of enrolled patients responded objectively, and roughly 30% had disease control. Whole-study results and caveats: Dynamics of early blood T cell clones, together with interferon-beta, were reportedly the best predictors of response. There was expansion of tumor-derived TCR clones in blood after radiotherapy plus ipilimumab.

The receptor's source is a human donor with non-small cell lung cancer who had a partial response to radiotherapy plus ipilimumab. This specimen was peripheral blood, taken from a patient treated with radiotherapy plus ipilimumab. This chain links TRBV6-1 with TRBJ1-6; D is perhaps TRBD1 (6 bases). The CDR3 coding sequence is TGTGCCAGCAGCCAGACAGGATTTAATTCACCCCTCCACTTT. It codes for CASSQTGFNSPLHF.